Listed below are T cell receptor beta chains from one sample, sequenced in a study of T cell responses to AZD1222 COVID-19 vaccine. TCRdb's table, derived via immunoSEQ multiplex PCR, lists solely in-frame clones and lacks some. This table has about 190,000 clones, roughly 92% appearing once. The specimen comprised peripheral blood, sampled on day 0 of AZD1222 vaccination. These TCRs come from an adult in good health. Each CDR3 is given without its conserved first and last residue. The size field is filled for only some rows; it gives once, few, many or a size class.

cdr3_length	j_call	clone_size	v_call	cdr3_aa
11	TRBJ1-2	-	TRBV28	ASLGQRLYGYT
13	TRBJ2-7	-	TRBV6-5	ARRGGVRRAYEQY
14	TRBJ2-7	-	TRBV14	ASSPRTGPTFYEQY
14	TRBJ1-6	-	TRBV3-1/TRBV3-2	ASSSGTGLDNSPLH
13	TRBJ1-2	-	TRBV4-1	ASSQEERITYGYT
11	TRBJ1-2	-	TRBV7-9	ASSLIGDYGYT
14	TRBJ1-2	few	TRBV6-6	ASSYSDPSANYGYT
13	TRBJ2-3	-	TRBV7-6	ASSLYGRGTDTQY
10	TRBJ1-2	-	TRBV12-3/TRBV12-4	ASFTNTGGYT
9	TRBJ2-7	-	TRBV11-2	ASSPSYEQY
14	TRBJ1-2	few	TRBV4-1	ASSQGYTTANYGYT
14	TRBJ1-2	-	TRBV6-1	ASSEARRAFNYGYT
15	TRBJ2-7	-	TRBV27	ASSRPGLAGGPREQY
13	TRBJ2-7	-	TRBV7-2	ASSSPGRKDYEQY
14	TRBJ1-3	-	TRBV4-1	ASSDRPAGSGNTIY
12	TRBJ2-1	once	TRBV5-1	ASSNPGLYNEQF
11	TRBJ1-3	-	TRBV10-2	ASTSGGGNTIY
13	TRBJ2-1	-	TRBV2	ASSDQRGAYNEQF
12	TRBJ2-2	-	TRBV7-2	ASSSGPGNGELF
10	TRBJ1-6	once	TRBV5-1	ASSLGSSPLH
10	TRBJ2-4	-	TRBV10-3	ATQGLENIQY
10	TRBJ2-3	-	TRBV2	ASGRDSGTRD
12	TRBJ1-2	-	TRBV28	ASKPGGVNYGYT
15	TRBJ2-7	-	TRBV28	ASRQTPGQGFSYEQY
12	TRBJ2-7	-	TRBV10-1	ASSASGPTYEQY
14	TRBJ1-1	-	TRBV19	ASSPKGTGSNTEAF
13	TRBJ2-7	-	TRBV2	ASSLAGGHTYEQY
14	TRBJ1-2	-	TRBV7-2	ASSSRVDRRTSGYT
12	TRBJ1-2	-	TRBV25-1	ASSFSRGLNGYT
13	TRBJ2-7	-	TRBV7-9	ASSLGDRRVNEQY